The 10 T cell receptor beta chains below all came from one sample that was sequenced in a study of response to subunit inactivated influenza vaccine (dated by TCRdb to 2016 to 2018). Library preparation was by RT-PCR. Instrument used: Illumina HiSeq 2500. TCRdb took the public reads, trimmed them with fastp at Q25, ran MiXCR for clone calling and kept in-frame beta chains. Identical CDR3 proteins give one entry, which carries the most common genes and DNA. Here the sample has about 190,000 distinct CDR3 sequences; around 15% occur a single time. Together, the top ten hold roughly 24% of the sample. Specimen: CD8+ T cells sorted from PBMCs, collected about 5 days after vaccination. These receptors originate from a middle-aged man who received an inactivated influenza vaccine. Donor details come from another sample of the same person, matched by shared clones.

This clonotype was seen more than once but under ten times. The DNA for the CDR3 is TGTGCCAGCAGTACGGACGGGGGACTCTCTGGGGCCAACGTCCTGACTTTC. This sequence encodes CASSTDGGLSGANVLTF. The chain is built from TRBV6-1 and TRBJ2-6, with D tentatively TRBD2 (6 bases). Trimming removed 5 bases at V and 0 bases at J, with 14 bases between. The CDR3 totals 17 residues. Germline V gene sequence: CDR1 MNHNS, CDR2 SASEGT.

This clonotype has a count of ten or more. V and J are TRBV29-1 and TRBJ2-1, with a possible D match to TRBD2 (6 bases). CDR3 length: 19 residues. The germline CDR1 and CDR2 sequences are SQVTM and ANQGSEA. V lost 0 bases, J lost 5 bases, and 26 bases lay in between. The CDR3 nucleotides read TGCAGCGTTGAAGATCTTCAGTCCGCGGGACGCCGCCGTCACAATGAGCAGTTCTTC. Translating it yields CSVEDLQSAGRRRHNEQFF.

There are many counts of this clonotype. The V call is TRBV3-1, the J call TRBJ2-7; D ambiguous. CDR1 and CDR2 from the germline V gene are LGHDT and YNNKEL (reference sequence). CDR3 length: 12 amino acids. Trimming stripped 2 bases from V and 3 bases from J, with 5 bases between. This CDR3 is CASSQQNYEQYF. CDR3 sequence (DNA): TGTGCCAGCAGCCAACAGAACTACGAGCAGTACTTC.

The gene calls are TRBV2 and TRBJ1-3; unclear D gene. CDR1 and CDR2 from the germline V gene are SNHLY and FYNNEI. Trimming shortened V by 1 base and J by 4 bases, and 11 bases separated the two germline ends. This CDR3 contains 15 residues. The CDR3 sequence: CASSEDYAGGNTIYF. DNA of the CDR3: TGTGCCAGCAGTGAAGACTACGCGGGCGGAAACACCATATATTTT. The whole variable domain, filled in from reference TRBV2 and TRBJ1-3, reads EPEVTQTPSHQVTQMGQEVILRCVPISNHLYFYWYRQILGQKVEFLVSFYNNEISEKSEIFDDQFSVERPDGSNFTLKIRSTKLEDSAMYFCASSEDYAGGNTIYFGEGSWLTVV.

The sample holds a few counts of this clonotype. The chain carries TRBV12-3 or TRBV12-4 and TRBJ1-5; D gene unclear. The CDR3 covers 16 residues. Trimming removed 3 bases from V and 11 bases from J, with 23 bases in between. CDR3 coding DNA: TGTGCCAGCAGTTTTGCATGGCAACCGCCCCAATCGGCCCAGCATTTT. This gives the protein CASSFAWQPPQSAQHF.

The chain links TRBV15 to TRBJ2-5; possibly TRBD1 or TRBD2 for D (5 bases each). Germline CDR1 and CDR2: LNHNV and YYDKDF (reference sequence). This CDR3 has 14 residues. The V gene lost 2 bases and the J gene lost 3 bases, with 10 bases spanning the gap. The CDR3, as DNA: TGTGCCACCAGCAGACCTCAGGGAGAAGAGACCCAGTACTTC. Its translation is CATSRPQGEETQYF.

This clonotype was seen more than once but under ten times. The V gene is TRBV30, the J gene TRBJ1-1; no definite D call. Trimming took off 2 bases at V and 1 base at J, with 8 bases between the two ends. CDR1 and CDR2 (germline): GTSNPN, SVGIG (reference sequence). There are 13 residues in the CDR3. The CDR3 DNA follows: TGTGCCTGGAGTCAAGGATGGAACACTGAAGCTTTCTTT. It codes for CAWSQGWNTEAFF.

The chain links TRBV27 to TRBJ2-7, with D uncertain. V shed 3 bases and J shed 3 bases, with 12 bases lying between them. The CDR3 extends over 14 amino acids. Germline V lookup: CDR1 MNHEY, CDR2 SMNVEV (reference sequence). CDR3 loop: CASSLTSQYYEQYF. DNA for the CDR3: TGTGCCAGCAGTTTGACAAGCCAGTACTACGAGCAGTACTTC.

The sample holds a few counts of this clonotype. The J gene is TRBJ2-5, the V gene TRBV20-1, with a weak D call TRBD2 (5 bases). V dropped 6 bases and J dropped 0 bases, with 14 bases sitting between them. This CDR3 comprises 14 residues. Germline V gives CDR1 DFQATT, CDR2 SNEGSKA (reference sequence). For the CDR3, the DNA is TGCAGTGCCAGACGCGGGCCCAACCAAGAGACCCAGTACTTC. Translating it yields CSARRGPNQETQYF.

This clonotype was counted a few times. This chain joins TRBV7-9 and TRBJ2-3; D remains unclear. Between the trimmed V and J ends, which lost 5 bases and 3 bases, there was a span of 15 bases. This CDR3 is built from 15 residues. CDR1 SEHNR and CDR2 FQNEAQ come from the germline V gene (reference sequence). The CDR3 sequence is CASSTGYQQTDTQYF. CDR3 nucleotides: TGTGCCAGCAGCACTGGGTACCAACAAACAGATACGCAGTATTTT.